These 17 T cell receptor beta chains were sequenced from one sample in a study of blood T cell repertoires in COVID-19. Repertoires were generated with immunoSEQ multiplex PCR, while TCRdb's copy carries only in-frame clones and drops some. The repertoire holds over 70,000 clones, 65% to 85% seen once, with around 27% in the top ten. Sequencing input: peripheral blood. These receptors came from a human donor in a cohort sampled during active COVID-19.

The V and J genes are TRBV2 and TRBJ2-7; tentatively, D is TRBD1 (6 bases). The CDR3 is made up of 14 amino acids. V was trimmed by 6 bases and J by 3 bases, leaving 15 bases between them. CDR1 is SNHLY, CDR2 FYNNEI, per germline. Here the CDR3 DNA reads TGTGCCAGCAGGGCCGGGACACTTTTCTACGAGCAGTACTTC. Translation: CASRAGTLFYEQYF. The complete variable domain, with remaining parts taken from reference TRBV2 and TRBJ2-7, reads EPEVTQTPSHQVTQMGQEVILRCVPISNHLYFYWYRQILGQKVEFLVSFYNNEISEKSEIFDDQFSVERPDGSNFTLKIRSTKLEDSAMYFCASRAGTLFYEQYFGPGTRLTVT.

This chain connects TRBV15 to TRBJ2-7, with a weak D call TRBD1 (6 bases). Per germline, CDR1 LNHNV and CDR2 YYDKDF (reference sequence). CDR3 size: 15 residues. The V end lost 4 bases, the J end lost 4 bases, and 17 bases lay between the germline ends. The CDR3 DNA is TGTGCCACCAGCATCCCCGGGACACCAAGTTACGAGCAGTACTTC. It specifies CATSIPGTPSYEQYF. The entire variable domain, with the rest obtained from reference TRBV15 and TRBJ2-7, is as follows: DAMVIQNPRYQVTQFGKPVTLSCSQTLNHNVMYWYQQKSSQAPKLLFHYYDKDFNNEADTPDNFQSRRPNTSFCFLDIRSPGLGDTAMYLCATSIPGTPSYEQYFGPGTRLTVT.

The V call is TRBV11-3, the J call TRBJ2-3, with D possibly matching TRBD2 (7 bases). Germline V gene data show CDR1 as SGHNT and CDR2 as YENEEA. Deletions cut 5 bases from V and 0 bases from J, with 18 bases between. The CDR3 contains 17 residues. The CDR3 loop reads CASSRRRRGGSTDTQYF. For the CDR3, the DNA is TGTGCCAGCAGCCGTCGGCGAAGGGGGGGCAGCACAGATACGCAGTATTTT.

This clone was counted a few times. The chain links TRBV7-9 to TRBJ1-2, with 7 bases aligning to TRBD1. CDR1 and CDR2 from the germline V gene are SEHNR and FQNEAQ (reference sequence). The length of the CDR3 is 11 residues. V was clipped by 6 bases and J by 8 bases; unmatched bases: 3. The CDR3 loop is CASSRTGGYTF. The CDR3 DNA sequence: TGTGCCAGCAGTCGGACAGGAGGCTACACCTTC.

The rearrangement joins TRBV4-2 to TRBJ2-1; the match to TRBD2 covers 8 bases. The CDR3 loop spans 16 amino acids. Looked up from germline, CDR1 is LGHNA and CDR2 is YNFKEQ. The V and J ends lost 1 base and 5 bases, in that order; junction bases with no gene match: 7. CDR3: CASSQAQREQNNEQFF. CDR3 coding DNA: TGTGCCAGCAGCCAAGCTCAGCGGGAGCAGAACAATGAGCAGTTCTTC.

This sequence joins TRBV11-3 and TRBJ1-1; 10 nucleotides align to TRBD1. Looked up from germline, CDR1 is SGHNT and CDR2 is YENEEA. Unmatched junction bases numbered 7, after V lost 6 bases and J lost 3 bases. The CDR3 loop spans 15 amino acids. CDR3 nucleotide sequence: TGTGCCAGCAGTCTTCCCGGGACAGGGGACACTGAAGCTTTCTTT. This sequence encodes CASSLPGTGDTEAFF.

This sequence joins TRBV7-2 and TRBJ1-2; no reliable D call. The germline V and J ends were trimmed by 5 bases and 4 bases, with 11 bases remaining between them. The CDR3 spans 13 residues. Germline CDR1 SGHTA, CDR2 FQGNSA. The CDR3, as DNA: TGTGCCAGCAGCCGCAGTTCAGGCTATGGCTACACCTTC. This encodes CASSRSSGYGYTF.

V usage is TRBV4-1 and J usage is TRBJ2-5; D possibly corresponds to TRBD1 (5 bases). CDR3 length: 15 residues. Trimming left V 0 bases short and J 1 base short, with 9 bases between. CDR1 and CDR2 from the germline V gene are MGHRA and YSYEKL. The CDR3 nucleotides read TGCGCCAGCAGCCAAGATTGGGGCCGCCAAGAGACCCAGTACTTC. Encoded protein: CASSQDWGRQETQYF.

This clone was seen just once. This chain links TRBV27 with TRBJ2-4, with a possible D match to TRBD1 (6 bases). Germline V gene lookup returns CDR1 MNHEY and CDR2 SMNVEV (reference sequence). The CDR3 sequence is 14 residues long. The germline V and J ends were trimmed by 5 bases and 6 bases, with 14 bases remaining between them. For the CDR3, the DNA is TGTGCCAGCAGTCTGGCAGGGGAAGGAAACATTCAGTACTTC. Protein sequence: CASSLAGEGNIQYF.

This clone was seen only once. The rearrangement links TRBV7-8 to TRBJ2-5, with 7 bases aligning to TRBD1. The CDR3 runs 13 residues. CDR1 and CDR2 from the germline V gene are SGHVS and FQNEAQ. The V gene end was trimmed by 5 bases and the J gene end by 2 bases; junction bases not matched to a gene: 2. CDR3 nucleotide sequence: TGTGCCAGCAGCCGGGACAGACAAGAGACCCAGTACTTC. Translating gives CASSRDRQETQYF.

This chain joins TRBV7-9 and TRBJ1-4; the match to TRBD1 covers 7 bases. CDR1 is SEHNR and CDR2 is FQNEAQ in the germline V gene (reference sequence). The CDR3 runs to 15 residues. J gave up 4 bases and V 5 bases, and 7 bases lay outside the gene matches. DNA of the CDR3: TGTGCCAGCAGCCCCGGGGCAGGGGGTAATGAAAAACTGTTTTTT. Encoded protein: CASSPGAGGNEKLFF.

V and J are TRBV20-1 and TRBJ2-5; no clear D gene. The CDR3 extends over 10 amino acids. The V and J ends lost 6 bases and 7 bases respectively, with 9 bases between them. The germline V gene encodes CDR1 DFQATT and CDR2 SNEGSKA (reference sequence). The CDR3 DNA follows: TGCAGTGCCCCGTTCGGGACCCAGTACTTC. Protein sequence: CSAPFGTQYF.

The table lists this clone with a few counts. The gene calls are TRBV5-5 and TRBJ1-2; TRBD1 aligns across 8 bases. V was pared by 0 bases and J by 5 bases, with 15 bases of the junction left unmatched. Germline CDR1 and CDR2: SGHKS and YYEKEE (reference sequence). This CDR3 region has 18 residues. CDR3 nucleotides: TGTGCCAGCAGCTTGGCCTCCCGGACAGGGATGGGTCAATATGGCTACACCTTC. Translating it yields CASSLASRTGMGQYGYTF.

This clone came up a few times. This chain joins TRBV5-4 and TRBJ2-2; 7 nucleotides match TRBD1. The J segment lost 4 bases and the V segment lost 4 bases, leaving 4 bases of the junction unmatched. The CDR3 consists of 14 residues. Germline CDR1 reads SGHNT; CDR2 reads YYREEE (reference sequence). The chain's CDR3 is CASSTRQGTGELFF. CDR3 nucleotides: TGTGCCAGCAGCACCCGACAGGGCACCGGGGAGCTGTTTTTT.

V is TRBV2 and J is TRBJ2-2, with TRBD2 matching over 7 bases. The germline CDR1 and CDR2 sequences are SNHLY and FYNNEI. J lost 6 bases, V lost 7 bases, and 14 bases had no gene match. The CDR3 has 16 residues. In DNA form, the CDR3 reads TGTGCCAGCATTTCCGGGACTACCTACCGAGCCGGGGAGCTGTTTTTT. Translated: CASISGTTYRAGELFF.

This chain joins TRBV19 and TRBJ2-4; 12 bases fit TRBD1. The germline V gene has CDR1 LNHDA and CDR2 SQIVND (reference sequence). The CDR3 sequence is 16 residues long. V dropped 5 bases and J dropped 6; count of bases not matched to a gene: 8. CDR3 loop: CASSEGDRGRLNIQYF. The CDR3, as DNA: TGTGCCAGTAGTGAGGGGGACAGGGGGCGCTTAAACATTCAGTACTTC.

The chain combines TRBV12-3 or TRBV12-4 with TRBJ1-6, with TRBD1 matching 7 bases. The CDR3 length is 13 residues. The V gene end was trimmed by 9 bases and the J gene end by 6 bases; junction bases not matched to a gene: 5. CDR3 in DNA: TGTGCCAGTTCATCAGGGGGTAATTCACCCCTCCACTTT. The encoded protein is CASSSGGNSPLHF.